This T cell receptor beta chain was found in a study of cytomegalovirus exposure and HLA in healthy donors. Study summary: HLA-typed donors were the source of approximately 85 million unique TCRs held in an early data release. Study outcomes and limitations: A missense variant in DCLRE1C was later tied to TCR beta V- and J-gene trimming. A later analysis showed HLA-associated TCR beta chains outstripping equally common others in clonal expansion.

Primers for the PCR totalled 60 Vbeta and 13 Jbeta. Sequencing was performed with immunoSEQ multiplex PCR; in TCRdb, only in-frame clones are kept and a portion is missing. The data contain roughly 97,000 clones, approximately 80% of them singletons. This clone was detected only a few times. Its antigen remains unknown. This probably arose from a read error, given a far larger clone one base away. The V gene lost 5 bases and the J gene lost 4 bases, with 17 bases spanning the gap. The length of the CDR3 is 15 residues. Germline V gene data show CDR1 as SSHAT and CDR2 as FNYEAQ (reference sequence). Material for sequencing was PBMCs. The chain recombines TRBV7-7 with TRBJ2-5; TRBD1 is a possible D gene (5 bases). The TCR sequence derives from a young woman in good health and CMV-seropositive. The chain's CDR3 is CASSPPRRQGETQYF. CDR3 nucleotide sequence: TGTGCCAGCAGCCCCCCCCGAAGGCAGGGAGAGACCCAGTACTTC.